Described below is a single T cell receptor (beta chain) sequence and its context. The data are from a study of cytomegalovirus exposure and HLA in healthy donors. This table comes from immunoSEQ multiplex PCR, and its TCRdb copy is limited to in-frame clones, with some not included. The sample comprises over 100,000 clones, 85% to 90% of which are singletons, and about 1.2% rests with the top ten. The sequenced material came from PBMCs. This TCR came from a woman aged 18-35 years in good health and CMV-seronegative.

The CDR3 here is CASSVEANSPLHF. DNA of the CDR3: TGTGCCAGCAGCGTAGAAGCTAATTCACCCCTCCACTTT. V usage is TRBV9 and J usage is TRBJ1-6; D remains ambiguous. Looked up from germline, CDR1 is SGDLS and CDR2 is YYNGEE. V was trimmed by 0 bases and J by 6 bases, leaving 4 bases between them. The CDR3 contains 13 residues.